One sample yielded the 26 T cell receptor beta chains listed below, sequenced in a study of siplizumab effects on memory and regulatory T cells. Sequencing used immunoSEQ multiplex PCR; TCRdb keeps in-frame clones, though not all of them. The table lists some 110,000 clones, 85% to 95% of them singletons. The sequencing sample was made of CD4+ T cells sorted from blood. The receptors derive from a human donor in good health.

This chain connects TRBV9 to TRBJ2-5; TRBD2 aligns across 12 bases. The V gene end was trimmed by 4 bases and the J gene end by 2 bases; junction bases not matched to a gene: 3. Looked up from germline, CDR1 is SGDLS and CDR2 is YYNGEE. The CDR3 runs to 15 residues. CDR3 residues: CASSLAGGKQETQYF. The CDR3 coding sequence is TGTGCCAGCAGCCTAGCGGGGGGGAAGCAAGAGACCCAGTACTTC. Using reference TRBV9 and TRBJ2-5 for the parts outside the CDR3, the full variable domain is DSGVTQTPKHLITATGQRVTLRCSPRSGDLSVYWYQQSLDQGLQFLIQYYNGEERAKGNILERFSAQQFPDLHSELNLSSLELGDSALYFCASSLAGGKQETQYFGPGTRLLVL.

The CDR3 DNA follows: TGTGCCAGCAGGACAGGGGTCGGCAATCAGCCCCAGCATTTT. Translated, it gives CASRTGVGNQPQHF. This sequence joins TRBV6-1 and TRBJ1-5, with 8 bases lining up with TRBD1. The germline V gene has CDR1 MNHNS and CDR2 SASEGT. V was clipped by 6 bases and J by 2 bases; unmatched bases: 3. The CDR3 extends over 14 amino acids.

This chain joins TRBV30 and TRBJ2-7, with D possibly being TRBD1 or TRBD2 (6 bases each). V was shortened by 3 bases and J by 4 bases, with 13 bases between the two germline ends. The CDR3 has 13 amino acids. Germline V lookup: CDR1 GTSNPN, CDR2 SVGIG (reference sequence). CDR3 sequence: CAWRRGAGYEQYF. As DNA, the CDR3 is TGTGCCTGGAGGAGGGGGGCTGGGTACGAGCAGTACTTC.

The sample holds a few counts of this clone. This chain connects TRBV6-1 to TRBJ1-5; TRBD1 aligns across 7 bases. CDR1 is MNHNS, CDR2 SASEGT, per germline. This CDR3 contains 13 residues. After removal of 6 bases from V and 6 bases from J, the junction contained 5 bases not matched to a gene. CDR3 bases: TGTGCCAGCAGCTACAGGGGTGGTCAGCCCCAGCATTTT. Amino acids: CASSYRGGQPQHF.

The chain combines TRBV7-9 with TRBJ2-1; a possible D gene is TRBD2 (6 bases). V lost 3 bases and J lost 4, with 10 bases in between. The CDR3 loop spans 14 amino acids. Germline assignment: CDR1 SEHNR and CDR2 FQNEAQ (reference sequence). The CDR3 is CASSLWGEYNEQFF. CDR3 nucleotides: TGTGCCAGCAGCTTGTGGGGGGAATACAATGAGCAGTTCTTC. The whole variable domain, remainder taken from reference TRBV7-9 and TRBJ2-1, is DTGVSQNPRHKITKRGQNVTFRCDPISEHNRLYWYRQTLGQGPEFLTYFQNEAQLEKSRLLSDRFSAERPKGSFSTLEIQRTEQGDSAMYLCASSLWGEYNEQFFGPGTRLTVL.

The chain joins TRBV6-5 to TRBJ2-5; D is possibly TRBD1 (5 bases). The CDR3 has 13 residues. The V gene lost 6 bases and the J gene lost 1 base, with 9 bases spanning the gap. CDR1 and CDR2 from the germline V gene are MNHEY and SVGAGI. CDR3 in DNA: TGTGCCAGCAGCAGACAGCTCCAAGAGACCCAGTACTTC. Translating it yields CASSRQLQETQYF.

This chain uses TRBV28 with TRBJ2-3; D not resolved. Germline CDR1 reads MDHEN; CDR2 reads SYDVKM. V lost 1 base and J 0 bases, leaving 8 bases between the germline ends. The CDR3 spans 15 residues. In DNA, the CDR3 is TGTGCCAGCAGTTTATCCGGCGGTAGCACAGATACGCAGTATTTT. Protein product: CASSLSGGSTDTQYF. Using reference TRBV28 and TRBJ2-3 for the parts outside the CDR3, the full variable domain is DVKVTQSSRYLVKRTGEKVFLECVQDMDHENMFWYRQDPGLGLRLIYFSYDVKMKEKGDIPEGYSVSREKKERFSLILESASTNQTSMYLCASSLSGGSTDTQYFGPGTRLTVL.

The chain combines TRBV6-4 with TRBJ2-5; D may be TRBD2 (5 bases). Germline V gives CDR1 MRHNA, CDR2 SNTAGT. Trimming took 6 bases from V and 4 from J, leaving 18 bases between them. This CDR3 contains 15 residues. This CDR3 reads CASRGARDYPETQYF. CDR3 coding DNA: TGTGCCAGCAGGGGAGCAAGAGACTACCCAGAGACCCAGTACTTC.

The rearrangement joins TRBV27 to TRBJ2-1; a possible D gene is TRBD1 (5 bases). The CDR3 is made up of 14 amino acids. Germline V gene data show CDR1 as MNHEY and CDR2 as SMNVEV (reference sequence). V gave up 5 bases and J gave up 8 bases, with 16 bases separating them. DNA of the CDR3: TGTGCCAGCAGTCCCCAGGGTCGGGTCCATGAGCAGTTCTTC. Translated: CASSPQGRVHEQFF.

This chain connects TRBV19 to TRBJ1-5; tentatively, D is TRBD1 (5 bases). Germline CDR1 reads LNHDA; CDR2 reads SQIVND (reference sequence). The CDR3 is made up of 19 amino acids. V shed 1 base and J shed 0 bases, with 19 bases lying between them. As DNA, the CDR3 is TGTGCCAGTAGTATAGGCCCGGGGCGAGTTACCTATAGCAATCAGCCCCAGCATTTT. The encoded protein is CASSIGPGRVTYSNQPQHF.

The V gene is TRBV5-1, the J gene TRBJ1-1; TRBD1 might be the D (6 bases). Trimming stripped 0 bases from V and 1 base from J, with 10 bases between. The CDR3 has 15 residues. The germline V gene encodes CDR1 SGHRS and CDR2 YFSETQ. The CDR3 sequence: CASSLGQATNTEAFF. Written as DNA, the CDR3 is TGCGCCAGCAGCTTGGGACAGGCTACGAACACTGAAGCTTTCTTT.

The J gene is TRBJ2-2, the V gene TRBV18; possibly TRBD1 for D (5 bases). Germline loops: CDR1 KGHSH, CDR2 LQKENI. Trimming removed 5 bases at V and 2 bases at J, with 15 bases between. CDR3 length: 16 amino acids. CDR3 coding DNA: TGTGCCAGCTCATCCAGACAGAGACAAAACACCGGGGAGCTGTTTTTT. It is translated as CASSSRQRQNTGELFF.

V gene TRBV28 combines with J gene TRBJ2-5; TRBD1 is a possible D gene (6 bases). Deletions cut 6 bases from V and 6 bases from J, with 17 bases between. Looked up from germline, CDR1 is MDHEN and CDR2 is SYDVKM. This CDR3 region has 14 residues. The CDR3 region has the DNA TGTGCCAGCAGAGAAACAGGGAGAGTGAAGACCCAGTACTTC. Residues: CASRETGRVKTQYF.

This clone was detected only once. The chain combines TRBV7-3 with TRBJ2-1; a weak D match, TRBD2 (5 bases). Germline V gene data show CDR1 as SGHTA and CDR2 as FQGTGA. There are 13 residues in the CDR3. Trimming cost V 5 bases and J 4 bases, with 9 bases left between them. The CDR3 coding sequence is TGTGCCAGCAGCCGTGGACTTTACAATGAGCAGTTCTTC. Encoded protein: CASSRGLYNEQFF.

On this clone itself: The sample contains more than one DNA sequence encoding this CDR3. The V and J genes are TRBV20-1 and TRBJ2-5, with D uncertain. The CDR3 has 11 residues. The V and J ends lost 3 bases and 5 bases respectively, with 7 bases between them. Germline CDR1 and CDR2: DFQATT and SNEGSKA (reference sequence). The CDR3 DNA sequence: TGCAGTGCTAGGGTAGGCGAGACCCAGTACTTC. This encodes CSARVGETQYF.

The V and J genes are TRBV10-1 and TRBJ2-7; 9 bases agree with TRBD2. Germline loops: CDR1 WNHNN, CDR2 SYGVQD (reference sequence). The CDR3 contains 15 residues. V dropped 6 bases and J dropped 0; count of bases not matched to a gene: 6. The CDR3 loop reads CASRTTSGRSYEQYF. The CDR3 DNA is TGCGCCAGCAGGACTACTAGCGGGCGCTCCTACGAGCAGTACTTC.

The chain joins TRBV11-2 to TRBJ1-6; D ambiguous. V was shortened by 5 bases and J by 9 bases, with 14 bases between the two germline ends. Germline loops: CDR1 SGHAT, CDR2 FQNNGV. The CDR3 sequence is 14 residues long. The CDR3 DNA reads TGTGCCAGCAGCGTTAAGCAGCTTGGTTCACCCCTCCACTTT. Translating gives CASSVKQLGSPLHF.

In DNA, the CDR3 is TGTGCCAGCAGCTTGGACAGGGCGGGGAACACTGAAGCTTTCTTT. It encodes CASSLDRAGNTEAFF. The genes are TRBV5-6 and TRBJ1-1, with D perhaps TRBD1 (6 bases). The V end lost 0 bases, the J end lost 1 base, and 10 bases lay between the germline ends. This CDR3 has 15 residues. Germline CDR1 and CDR2: SGHDT and YYEEEE. The full variable domain, rest sourced from reference TRBV5-6 and TRBJ1-1, is DAGVTQSPTHLIKTRGQQVTLRCSPKSGHDTVSWYQQALGQGPQFIFQYYEEEERQRGNFPDRFSGHQFPNYSSELNVNALLLGDSALYLCASSLDRAGNTEAFFGQGTRLTVV.

This clone was seen once. This chain uses TRBV11-2 with TRBJ2-7; D unresolved. V was cut by 0 bases and J by 4 bases, with 4 bases left in between. The germline V gene encodes CDR1 SGHAT and CDR2 FQNNGV. The CDR3 consists of 12 residues. The CDR3 sequence is CASSLDVYEQYF. CDR3 coding DNA: TGTGCCAGCAGCTTAGACGTTTACGAGCAGTACTTC.

The V and J genes are TRBV6-5 and TRBJ1-1; unclear D gene. This CDR3 region has 14 residues. CDR1 and CDR2 from the germline V gene are MNHEY and SVGAGI. V was cut by 4 bases and J by 2 bases, with 11 bases left in between. The CDR3 DNA sequence: TGTGCCAGCAGTTCGCTCCCGTTTAACACTGAAGCTTTCTTT. Protein sequence: CASSSLPFNTEAFF.

The CDR3 region has the DNA TGTGCCAGCAGCTTCAGCCTGCCGGATACGCAGTATTTT. It yields the protein CASSFSLPDTQYF. The chain uses TRBV7-2 and TRBJ2-3; D gene unclear. From germline, CDR1 is SGHTA and CDR2 FQGNSA. The CDR3 has 13 amino acids. The V end was cut by 3 bases, the J end by 6 bases, with 10 bases between.

V and J are TRBV2 and TRBJ1-3, with no clear D. Trimming pared 3 bases from V and 0 bases from J, leaving 6 bases between. This CDR3 is built from 14 residues. Looked up from germline, CDR1 is SNHLY and CDR2 is FYNNEI. Here the CDR3 reads CASSDRSSGNTIYF. The CDR3 DNA follows: TGTGCCAGCAGTGACAGGAGCTCTGGAAACACCATATATTTT.

This chain uses TRBV9 with TRBJ2-2; maybe TRBD1 (6 bases). The CDR3 loop spans 17 amino acids. V was clipped by 2 bases and J by 1 base, with 15 bases between them. Germline lookup yields CDR1 SGDLS and CDR2 YYNGEE. The CDR3 DNA reads TGTGCCAGCAGCGTCTCACTTGGGGGCAAGAACACCGGGGAGCTGTTTTTT. Translation: CASSVSLGGKNTGELFF.

The rearrangement uses TRBV10-3 and TRBJ1-5, with 7 bases lining up with TRBD1. J lost 4 bases, V lost 6 bases, and 3 bases had no gene match. Looked up from germline, CDR1 is ENHRY and CDR2 is SYGVKD. There are 13 residues in the CDR3. The CDR3 loop is CAISLQGNQPQHF. The CDR3 nucleotides are TGTGCCATCAGCTTACAGGGGAATCAGCCCCAGCATTTT.

The chain joins TRBV6-6 to TRBJ1-5; no definite D call. The V end was cut by 5 bases, the J end by 3 bases, with 17 bases between. This CDR3 region has 16 residues. Per the germline V gene, CDR1 is MNHNY and CDR2 is SVGAGI (reference sequence). The CDR3 protein is CASSVSPQAFNQPQHF. The CDR3 DNA reads as TGTGCCAGCAGTGTTTCCCCTCAGGCTTTCAATCAGCCCCAGCATTTT.

The J gene is TRBJ2-7, the V gene TRBV2; TRBD1 matches at 9 bases. CDR3 length equals 15 residues. V trimming: 1 base; J trimming: 3 bases; junction bases outside the gene matches: 4. Germline-derived CDR1 and CDR2 are SNHLY and FYNNEI. The CDR3 nucleotides are TGTGCCAGCAGTGAAGGGGGACAGGGAATCTACGAGCAGTACTTC. Its translation is CASSEGGQGIYEQYF.